This T cell receptor beta chain was sequenced for a study of OX40 agonist ivuxolimab in advanced cancers. General study points: People who partly responded at 0.1-3.0 mg/kg had some of the least clonal expansion seen.

This clone was detected only once. The antigen remains undetermined. Other nucleotide sequences in the sample specify the same CDR3. CDR1 is LNHDA and CDR2 is SQIVND in the germline V gene (reference sequence). Trimming stripped 4 bases from V and 2 bases from J, with 12 bases between. This CDR3 region has 14 residues. Profiled with immunoSEQ multiplex PCR; TCRdb holds only in-frame clones, not every one. The sample lists approximately 96,000 clones; around 91% were seen once. At baseline, cycle 4 day 1, and cycle 7 day 1, blood was sampled. The sequence came from an adult with an advanced solid tumor such as melanoma, head and neck, liver or kidney cancer. Specimen: CD4+ or CD8+ T cells sorted from blood, collected in a trial of the OX40 agonist ivuxolimab. V gene TRBV19 combines with J gene TRBJ2-7; possibly TRBD1 for D (5 bases). CDR3 protein: CASSNTAGPYEQYF. As DNA, the CDR3 is TGTGCCAGTAGTAACACGGCAGGGCCCTACGAGCAGTACTTC.